This T cell receptor (beta chain) was found in a study of T cell repertoires in cytomegalovirus infection. As for the study in general: TCR beta signatures that were public indicated CMV infection and matching HLA type.

V was pared by 6 bases and J by 5 bases, with 10 bases between. The CDR3 spans 13 residues. TCRdb reprocessed the reads with MiXCR, giving one entry per CDR3 protein. This table holds over 250,000 distinct CDR3 sequences, about 20% found once. Remarks on this clonotype: Its antigen is currently unknown.

This rearrangement joins TRBV12-3 or TRBV12-4 to TRBJ2-2; D is uncertain. The sequenced sample was cultured PBMCs, obtained from culture after CMV antigen stimulation. This TCR was recovered from a human donor in good health (CMV status not recorded). Some clones in this sample may be carry-over from other donors' samples. The CDR3 region is CASSLSVTGELFF. Written as DNA, the CDR3 is TGTGCCAGCAGCCTCAGTGTAACCGGGGAGCTGTTTTTT.